This T cell receptor (beta chain) came from a study of identical twins. Findings and caveats of the study: Monozygotic twin pairs showed more out-of-frame TCR alpha sharing than models estimated.

TCRdb processed the 5' RACE reads anew with MiXCR; each CDR3 protein has one entry. This table has 350,000 to 500,000 distinct CDR3 sequences, under 20% appearing once. CDR1 is SGHVS, CDR2 FQNEAQ, per germline. CDR3 length: 18 amino acids. V was trimmed by 1 base and J by 0 bases, leaving 16 bases between them. At least ten counts were recorded for this clonotype. What it binds is not known. All donors were healthy Caucasians. This chain uses TRBV7-8 with TRBJ2-1; tentative D call: TRBD1 (5 bases). The sample consisted of naive T cells sorted from blood. The source is a man in his forties or fifties in good health. CDR3 coding DNA: TGTGCCAGCAGCTTAGGGTATTTAGCCCAGGGCTCCTACAATGAGCAGTTCTTC. Protein: CASSLGYLAQGSYNEQFF.